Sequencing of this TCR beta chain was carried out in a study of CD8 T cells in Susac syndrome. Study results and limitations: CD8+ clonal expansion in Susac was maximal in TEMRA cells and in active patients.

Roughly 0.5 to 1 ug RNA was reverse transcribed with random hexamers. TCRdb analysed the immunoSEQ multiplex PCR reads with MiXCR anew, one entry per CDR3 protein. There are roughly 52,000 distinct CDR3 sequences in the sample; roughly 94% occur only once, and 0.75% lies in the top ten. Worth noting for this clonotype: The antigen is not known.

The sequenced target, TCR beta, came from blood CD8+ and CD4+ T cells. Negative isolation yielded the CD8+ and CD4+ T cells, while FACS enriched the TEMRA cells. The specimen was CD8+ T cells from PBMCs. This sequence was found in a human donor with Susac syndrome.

The CDR3: CAWSVGGTRQPQHF. Here the CDR3 DNA reads TGTGCCTGGAGTGTTGGAGGGACCAGGCAGCCCCAGCATTTT. The chain combines TRBV30 with TRBJ1-5; tentatively, D is TRBD1 (5 bases). Germline assignment: CDR1 GTSNPN and CDR2 SVGIG (reference sequence). This CDR3 has 14 residues. Trimming took off 0 bases at V and 7 bases at J, with 13 bases between the two ends.